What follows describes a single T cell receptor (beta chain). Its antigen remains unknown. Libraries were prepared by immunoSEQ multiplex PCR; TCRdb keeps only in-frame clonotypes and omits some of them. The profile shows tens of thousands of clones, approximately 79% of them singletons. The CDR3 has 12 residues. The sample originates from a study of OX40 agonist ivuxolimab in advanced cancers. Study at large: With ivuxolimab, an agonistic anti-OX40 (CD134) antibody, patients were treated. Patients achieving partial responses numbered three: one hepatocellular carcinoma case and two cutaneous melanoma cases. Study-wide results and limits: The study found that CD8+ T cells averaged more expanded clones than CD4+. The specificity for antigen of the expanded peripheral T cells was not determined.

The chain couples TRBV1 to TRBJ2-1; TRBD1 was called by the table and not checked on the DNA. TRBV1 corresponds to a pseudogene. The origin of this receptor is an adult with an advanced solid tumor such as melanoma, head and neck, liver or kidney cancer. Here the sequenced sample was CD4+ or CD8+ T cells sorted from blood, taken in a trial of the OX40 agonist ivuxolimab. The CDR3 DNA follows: TGCACCAGCAGCCATTCCGGGGACATTAAGTTCTTC. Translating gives CTSSHSGDIKFF.